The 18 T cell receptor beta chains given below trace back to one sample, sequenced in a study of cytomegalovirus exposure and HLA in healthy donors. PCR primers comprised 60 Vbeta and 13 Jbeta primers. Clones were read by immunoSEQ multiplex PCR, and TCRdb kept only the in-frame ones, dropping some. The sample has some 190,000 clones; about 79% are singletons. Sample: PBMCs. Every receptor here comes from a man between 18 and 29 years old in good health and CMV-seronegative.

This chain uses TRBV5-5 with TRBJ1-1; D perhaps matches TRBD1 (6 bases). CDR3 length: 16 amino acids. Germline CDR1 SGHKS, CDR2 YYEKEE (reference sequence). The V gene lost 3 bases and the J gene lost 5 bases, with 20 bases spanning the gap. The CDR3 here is CASSWTALFLGTEAFF. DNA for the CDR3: TGTGCCAGCAGCTGGACAGCTCTTTTCCTAGGGACTGAAGCTTTCTTT.

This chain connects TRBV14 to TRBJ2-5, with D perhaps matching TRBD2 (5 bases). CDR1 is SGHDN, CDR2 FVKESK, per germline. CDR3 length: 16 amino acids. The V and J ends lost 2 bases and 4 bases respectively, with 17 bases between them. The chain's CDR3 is CASSQPGKLPRETQYF. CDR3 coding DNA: TGTGCCAGCAGCCAACCCGGGAAACTCCCCAGAGAGACCCAGTACTTC.

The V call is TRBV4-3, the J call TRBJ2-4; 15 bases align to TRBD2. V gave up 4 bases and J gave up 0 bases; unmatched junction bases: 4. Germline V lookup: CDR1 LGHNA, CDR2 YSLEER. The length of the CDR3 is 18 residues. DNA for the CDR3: TGCGCCAGCAGCCCCGGACTAGCGGGGGGGAGAGCCAAAAACATTCAGTACTTC. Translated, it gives CASSPGLAGGRAKNIQYF.

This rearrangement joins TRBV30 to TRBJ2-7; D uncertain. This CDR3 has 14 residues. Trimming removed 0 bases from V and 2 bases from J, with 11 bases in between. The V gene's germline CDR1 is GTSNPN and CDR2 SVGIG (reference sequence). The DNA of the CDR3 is TGTGCCTGGAGTGTATATGAACCTACCTACGAGCAGTACTTC. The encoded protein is CAWSVYEPTYEQYF.

The CDR3 coding sequence is TGTGCCAGCAGTACACAAGCGGGAAACCAAGAGACCCAGTACTTC. Translating gives CASSTQAGNQETQYF. V is TRBV28 and J is TRBJ2-5; 7 positions match TRBD2. The germline V gene encodes CDR1 MDHEN and CDR2 SYDVKM. Trimming removed 5 bases from V and 0 bases from J; junction bases left unmatched: 6. This CDR3 is built from 15 residues. The whole variable domain, filled in from reference TRBV28 and TRBJ2-5, reads DVKVTQSSRYLVKRTGEKVFLECVQDMDHENMFWYRQDPGLGLRLIYFSYDVKMKEKGDIPEGYSVSREKKERFSLILESASTNQTSMYLCASSTQAGNQETQYFGPGTRLLVL.

This chain's CDR3 is CASSLPGGYEQYF. The CDR3, as DNA: TGCGCCAGCAGCTTGCCAGGGGGCTACGAGCAGTACTTC. The genes are TRBV5-1 and TRBJ2-7, with 7 bases fitting TRBD1. Per germline, CDR1 SGHRS and CDR2 YFSETQ. The CDR3 runs to 13 residues. V lost 1 base and J lost 3; bases outside the gene matches: 1.

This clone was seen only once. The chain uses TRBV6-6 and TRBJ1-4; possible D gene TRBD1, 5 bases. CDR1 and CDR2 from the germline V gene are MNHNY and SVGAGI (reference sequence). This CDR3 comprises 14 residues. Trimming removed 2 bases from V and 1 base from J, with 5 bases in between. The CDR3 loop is CASSYDRTNEKLFF. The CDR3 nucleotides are TGTGCCAGCAGTTACGACAGAACTAATGAAAAACTGTTTTTT.

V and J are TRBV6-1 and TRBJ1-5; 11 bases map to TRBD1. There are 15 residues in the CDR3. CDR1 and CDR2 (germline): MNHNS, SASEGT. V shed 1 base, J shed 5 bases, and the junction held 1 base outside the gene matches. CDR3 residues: CASSEGDRGYQPQHF. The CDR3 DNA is TGTGCCAGCAGTGAAGGGGACAGGGGGTATCAGCCCCAGCATTTT.

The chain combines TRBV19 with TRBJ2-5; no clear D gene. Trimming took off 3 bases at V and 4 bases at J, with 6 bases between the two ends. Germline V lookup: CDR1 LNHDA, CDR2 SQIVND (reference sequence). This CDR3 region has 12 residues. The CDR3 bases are TGTGCCAGTAGTATTCCAGGAGAGACCCAGTACTTC. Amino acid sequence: CASSIPGETQYF.

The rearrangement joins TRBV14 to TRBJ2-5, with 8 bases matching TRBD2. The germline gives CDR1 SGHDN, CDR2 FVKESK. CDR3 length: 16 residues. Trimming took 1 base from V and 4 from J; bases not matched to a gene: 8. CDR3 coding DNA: TGTGCCAGCAGCCAAGCGGGGGGGTTCGTGACAGAGACCCAGTACTTC. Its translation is CASSQAGGFVTETQYF.

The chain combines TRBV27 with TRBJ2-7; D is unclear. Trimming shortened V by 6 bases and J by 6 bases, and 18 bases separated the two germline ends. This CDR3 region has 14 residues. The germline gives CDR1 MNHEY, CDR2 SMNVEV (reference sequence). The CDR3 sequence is CASSSIWLAAEQYF. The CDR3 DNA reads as TGTGCCAGCAGCTCTATATGGTTAGCAGCCGAGCAGTACTTC.

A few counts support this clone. The CDR3 DNA reads TGTGCCAGCAGCCCTCCGGGACAGGGGATTAATGAAAAACTGTTTTTT. Protein: CASSPPGQGINEKLFF. The rearrangement uses TRBV7-9 and TRBJ1-4; 10 bases agree with TRBD1. The CDR3 is made up of 16 amino acids. V lost 5 bases, J lost 4 bases, and 7 bases stayed unmatched. The germline gives CDR1 SEHNR, CDR2 FQNEAQ (reference sequence).

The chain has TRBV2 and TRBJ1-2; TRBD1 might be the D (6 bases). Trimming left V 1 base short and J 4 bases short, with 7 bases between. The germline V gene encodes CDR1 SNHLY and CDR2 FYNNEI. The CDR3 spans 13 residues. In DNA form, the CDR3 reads TGTGCCAGCAGTGAAGGACAGGTCTATGGCTACACCTTC. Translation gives CASSEGQVYGYTF.

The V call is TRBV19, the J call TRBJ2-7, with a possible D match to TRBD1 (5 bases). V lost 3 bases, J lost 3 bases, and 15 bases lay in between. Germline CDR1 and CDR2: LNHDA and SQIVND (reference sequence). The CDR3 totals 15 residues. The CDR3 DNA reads TGTGCCAGTAGTATCCCTAGGGGCACAAGCTACGAGCAGTACTTC. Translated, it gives CASSIPRGTSYEQYF.

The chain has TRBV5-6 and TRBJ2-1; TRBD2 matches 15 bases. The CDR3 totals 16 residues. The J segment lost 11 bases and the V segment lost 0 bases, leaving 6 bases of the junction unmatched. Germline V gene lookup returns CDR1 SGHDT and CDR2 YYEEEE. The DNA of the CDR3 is TGTGCCAGCAGCTTGGTTGTAGGGACTAGCGGGAGGAAGCAGTTCTTC. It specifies CASSLVVGTSGRKQFF.

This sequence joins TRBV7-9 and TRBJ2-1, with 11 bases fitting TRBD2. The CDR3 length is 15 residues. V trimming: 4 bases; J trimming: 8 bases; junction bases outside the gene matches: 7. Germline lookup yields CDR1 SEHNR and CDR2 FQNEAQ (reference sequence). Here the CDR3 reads CASSSTSGIVDEQFF. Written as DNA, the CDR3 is TGTGCCAGCAGCTCGACTAGCGGGATTGTTGATGAGCAGTTCTTC.

CDR3 amino acids: CASSLLPGLAGPRNEQFF. In DNA form, the CDR3 reads TGTGCCAGCAGCTTACTCCCGGGACTAGCGGGGCCGCGTAATGAGCAGTTCTTC. This chain uses TRBV7-3 with TRBJ2-1, with 13 nucleotides matching TRBD2. The V and J ends lost 2 bases and 7 bases, in that order; junction bases with no gene match: 11. The CDR3 loop spans 18 amino acids. CDR1 is SGHTA, CDR2 FQGTGA, per germline.

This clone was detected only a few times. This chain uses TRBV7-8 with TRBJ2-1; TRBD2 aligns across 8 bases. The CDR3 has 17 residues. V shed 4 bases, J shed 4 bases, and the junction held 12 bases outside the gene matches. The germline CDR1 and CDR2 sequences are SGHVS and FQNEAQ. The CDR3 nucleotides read TGTGCCAGCAGCTCCCGGGGGGGGCGGGGGGCTTACAATGAGCAGTTCTTC. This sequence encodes CASSSRGGRGAYNEQFF.